The 19 T cell receptor beta chains listed next were all sequenced from one sample in a study of blood T cell repertoires in COVID-19. Profiling relied on immunoSEQ multiplex PCR, and the TCRdb table lists in-frame clones only, not all of them. The table has a few hundred thousand clones, around 90% seen once. Sequenced: PBMCs or T cells enriched from blood (not recorded which). The origin of the receptors is a woman aged 18 to 35 with acute COVID-19.

The chain links TRBV5-6 to TRBJ2-2, with D unresolved. CDR1 and CDR2 (germline): SGHDT, YYEEEE. V lost 0 bases and J 0 bases, leaving 9 bases between the germline ends. The CDR3 has 16 residues. The DNA for the CDR3 is TGTGCCAGCAGCTTGGCCCCGGAGACGAACACCGGGGAGCTGTTTTTT. Translation gives CASSLAPETNTGELFF. The full variable domain, its missing parts supplied by reference TRBV5-6 and TRBJ2-2, is DAGVTQSPTHLIKTRGQQVTLRCSPKSGHDTVSWYQQALGQGPQFIFQYYEEEERQRGNFPDRFSGHQFPNYSSELNVNALLLGDSALYLCASSLAPETNTGELFFGEGSRLTVL.

The DNA for the CDR3 is TGTGCCAGCAGTGAATCTTGGACAGGGGGCAACGAGCAGTTCTTC. Translated: CASSESWTGGNEQFF. This sequence joins TRBV25-1 and TRBJ2-1; 11 bases align to TRBD1. The CDR3 loop spans 15 amino acids. After removal of 1 base from V and 10 bases from J, the junction contained 6 bases not matched to a gene. The germline V gene has CDR1 MGHDK and CDR2 SYGVNS.

This chain connects TRBV28 to TRBJ2-7; 9 bases line up with TRBD2. V lost 6 bases to trimming and J lost 4 bases; unmatched junction nucleotides: 10. Germline assignment: CDR1 MDHEN and CDR2 SYDVKM. The length of the CDR3 is 15 residues. The CDR3 sequence is CASRISGSSGYEQYF. For the CDR3, the DNA is TGTGCCAGCAGGATTAGCGGGAGTAGCGGGTACGAGCAGTACTTC.

The chain links TRBV24-1 to TRBJ2-1; a weak D match, TRBD1 (6 bases). The germline V gene has CDR1 KGHDR and CDR2 SFDVKD. Trimming stripped 4 bases from V and 8 bases from J, with 8 bases between. There are 12 residues in the CDR3. DNA for the CDR3: TGTGCCACCAGTGAATCAGGGGATGAGCAGTTCTTC. Translation: CATSESGDEQFF.

The chain carries TRBV4-2 and TRBJ2-7, with 15 bases aligning to TRBD2. Germline trimming cut 4 bases from V and 4 bases from J; bases unmatched to any gene: 11. Germline CDR1 and CDR2: LGHNA and YNFKEQ. The length of the CDR3 is 18 residues. The CDR3 region has the DNA TGTGCCAGCAGCCCTACCGGACTAGCGGGAGGGGGTCGGTACGAGCAGTACTTC. Amino acids: CASSPTGLAGGGRYEQYF.

The CDR3 loop reads CASTSGRGRMYEQYF. CDR3 in DNA: TGTGCCAGCACCTCCGGGCGAGGGAGAATGTACGAGCAGTACTTC. The chain uses TRBV28 and TRBJ2-7; D perhaps matches TRBD2 (5 bases). Germline V gene sequence: CDR1 MDHEN, CDR2 SYDVKM. V lost 7 bases and J 4 bases, leaving 20 bases between the germline ends. The CDR3 runs 15 residues.

The chain has TRBV20-1 and TRBJ2-1; D remains ambiguous. Germline V gene data show CDR1 as DFQATT and CDR2 as SNEGSKA (reference sequence). The CDR3 covers 14 residues. Trimming pared 3 bases from V and 6 bases from J, leaving 15 bases between. CDR3 sequence: CSASLNSRRNEQFF. Here the CDR3 DNA reads TGCAGTGCTAGTTTGAACTCGCGCCGCAATGAGCAGTTCTTC.

The CDR3 DNA sequence: TGTGCCAGCAGTGAATGGGGCAGCAAAGAGACCCAGTACTTC. Its protein is CASSEWGSKETQYF. The genes are TRBV2 and TRBJ2-5, with D possibly TRBD1 on 5 matching bases. The length of the CDR3 is 14 residues. The germline CDR1 and CDR2 sequences are SNHLY and FYNNEI. V was pared by 2 bases and J by 3 bases, with 10 bases between.

The V and J genes are TRBV2 and TRBJ1-2, with D tentatively TRBD1 (5 bases). V was clipped by 4 bases and J by 5 bases, with 14 bases between them. This CDR3 spans 14 amino acids. Germline V gives CDR1 SNHLY, CDR2 FYNNEI. The CDR3 protein is CASSGDGGPYGYTF. CDR3 DNA sequence: TGTGCCAGCAGTGGGGACGGGGGACCGTATGGCTACACCTTC.

The rearrangement joins TRBV29-1 to TRBJ2-3, with 10 positions matching TRBD2. Trimming at V came to 0 bases and at J to 2 bases, leaving 5 bases not matched to a gene. CDR1 and CDR2 (germline): SQVTM, ANQGSEA. CDR3 length: 16 amino acids. The CDR3 sequence: CSVEDLAGAPTDTQYF. The CDR3 DNA follows: TGCAGCGTTGAAGATCTAGCGGGAGCCCCCACAGATACGCAGTATTTT.

The chain combines TRBV6-4 with TRBJ2-1; 10 bases fit TRBD2. CDR3 size: 16 residues. Germline CDR1 MRHNA, CDR2 SNTAGT. Trimming cost V 0 bases and J 6 bases; bases outside gene matches: 5. The CDR3: CASSDSAASGSNEQFF. The CDR3 nucleotides are TGTGCCAGCAGTGACTCGGCGGCTAGCGGGAGCAATGAGCAGTTCTTC.

The chain has TRBV2 and TRBJ1-4, with D uncertain. Trimming shortened V by 0 bases and J by 8 bases, and 13 bases separated the two germline ends. CDR3 length equals 15 residues. Germline V gene sequence: CDR1 SNHLY, CDR2 FYNNEI. CDR3 in DNA: TGTGCCAGCAGTGAAGCGCGACACGTGATGGAAAAACTGTTTTTT. Translated, it gives CASSEARHVMEKLFF.

The chain combines TRBV7-9 with TRBJ2-3; 9 nucleotides line up with TRBD2. V lost 4 bases, J lost 3 bases, and 11 bases stayed unmatched. The germline CDR1 and CDR2 sequences are SEHNR and FQNEAQ (reference sequence). This CDR3 is built from 17 residues. CDR3 in amino acids: CASSSSLAGEKTDTQYF. CDR3 sequence (DNA): TGTGCCAGCAGCTCAAGTTTAGCGGGAGAAAAGACAGATACGCAGTATTTT. Based on the CDR3 plus reference TRBV7-9 and TRBJ2-3, the full variable domain is DTGVSQNPRHKITKRGQNVTFRCDPISEHNRLYWYRQTLGQGPEFLTYFQNEAQLEKSRLLSDRFSAERPKGSFSTLEIQRTEQGDSAMYLCASSSSLAGEKTDTQYFGPGTRLTVL.

This chain links TRBV2 with TRBJ1-5; possibly TRBD1 for D (6 bases). Looked up from germline, CDR1 is SNHLY and CDR2 is FYNNEI. The CDR3 runs 13 residues. The V gene lost 3 bases and the J gene lost 9 bases, with 12 bases spanning the gap. CDR3 in amino acids: CASSDNRVWPQHF. CDR3 coding DNA: TGTGCCAGCAGTGATAACAGGGTCTGGCCCCAGCATTTT.

The chain has TRBV2 and TRBJ2-7, with 7 bases identical to TRBD2. The CDR3 consists of 11 residues. Per germline, CDR1 SNHLY and CDR2 FYNNEI. V lost 7 bases to trimming and J lost 7 bases; unmatched junction nucleotides: 4. The chain's CDR3 is CASTLLAEQYF. CDR3 in DNA: TGTGCCAGCACTTTACTAGCGGAGCAGTACTTC.

The chain links TRBV28 to TRBJ2-1; 8 nucleotides line up with TRBD1. The CDR3 consists of 15 residues. Losses at the gene ends were 7 bases for V and 5 bases for J; bases not matched to a gene: 10. Germline V gene data show CDR1 as MDHEN and CDR2 as SYDVKM. CDR3 nucleotides: TGTGCCAGCAACGCCCTTGGACAGGGCCACAATGAGCAGTTCTTC. This sequence encodes CASNALGQGHNEQFF.

The sample holds one count of this clone. V and J are TRBV15 and TRBJ2-1; 11 nucleotides match TRBD2. This CDR3 has 17 residues. V shed 1 base, J shed 6 bases, and the junction held 8 bases outside the gene matches. Germline CDR1 reads LNHNV; CDR2 reads YYDKDF (reference sequence). The CDR3 coding sequence is TGTGCCACCAGCAGAGGTGGTGAGCTAGCGGGAGGCAATGAGCAGTTCTTC. It translates to CATSRGGELAGGNEQFF.

This clone was seen a single time. The V gene is TRBV13, the J gene TRBJ2-1; 8 nucleotides line up with TRBD1. V trimming: 5 bases; J trimming: 2 bases; junction bases outside the gene matches: 5. Per germline, CDR1 PRHDT and CDR2 FYEKMQ (reference sequence). The CDR3 runs 15 residues. Written as DNA, the CDR3 is TGTGCCAGCAGCCGCGACAGGGGCACCTACAATGAGCAGTTCTTC. Its protein product is CASSRDRGTYNEQFF.

This clone came up once. The chain links TRBV29-1 to TRBJ1-4; tentative D call: TRBD1 (5 bases). V shed 4 bases and J shed 4 bases, with 10 bases lying between them. The CDR3 covers 13 residues. The germline V gene encodes CDR1 SQVTM and CDR2 ANQGSEA. The CDR3 is CSVARGLNEKLFF. The CDR3 DNA is TGCAGCGTTGCACGGGGACTTAATGAAAAACTGTTTTTT.